One sample yielded the 30 T cell receptor beta chains listed below, sequenced in a study of cytomegalovirus exposure and HLA in healthy donors. Profiled with immunoSEQ multiplex PCR; TCRdb holds only in-frame clones, not every one. The sample lists tens of thousands of clones, 85% to 95% seen once, with 0.95% to 1.3% in the top ten. Sequenced sample: PBMCs. These receptors were taken from a woman in her 30s in good health and CMV-seropositive.

This sequence joins TRBV7-8 and TRBJ1-2, with 9 bases matching TRBD1. V was clipped by 1 base and J by 5 bases; unmatched bases: 8. CDR3 length equals 16 residues. CDR1 SGHVS and CDR2 FQNEAQ come from the germline V gene. The CDR3 DNA follows: TGTGCCAGCAGCTTAGTGATAGGACAGGGGAGGTATGGCTACACCTTC. This encodes CASSLVIGQGRYGYTF.

V gene TRBV30 combines with J gene TRBJ1-1, with D possibly TRBD1 on 6 matching bases. CDR3 length equals 13 residues. Germline CDR1 is GTSNPN and CDR2 is SVGIG (reference sequence). V lost 5 bases to trimming and J lost 3 bases, with 13 bases between them. DNA for the CDR3: TGTGCCTGGCGGCCGTCAGGGGACACTGAAGCTTTCTTT. Its protein product is CAWRPSGDTEAFF. The complete variable domain, with remaining parts taken from reference TRBV30 and TRBJ1-1, reads SQTIHQWPATLVQPVGSPLSLECTVEGTSNPNLYWYRQAAGRGLQLLFYSVGIGQISSEVPQNLSASRPQDRQFILSSKKLLLSDSGFYLCAWRPSGDTEAFFGQGTRLTVV.

V gene TRBV27 combines with J gene TRBJ1-1; 8 positions agree with TRBD1. J lost 5 bases, V lost 3 bases, and 8 bases had no gene match. Germline assignment: CDR1 MNHEY and CDR2 SMNVEV (reference sequence). CDR3 length: 15 residues. The chain's CDR3 is CASSFLGQGGTEAFF. Written as DNA, the CDR3 is TGTGCCAGCAGTTTCCTAGGACAGGGCGGAACTGAAGCTTTCTTT.

The rearrangement joins TRBV5-1 to TRBJ2-7, with a tentative D call TRBD2 (6 bases). With 4 bases removed from V and 4 bases from J, the gap between germline ends came to 9 bases. CDR1 is SGHRS, CDR2 YFSETQ, per germline. The CDR3 has 12 residues. CDR3 region: CASSTGDYEQYF. The DNA of the CDR3 is TGCGCCAGCAGCACGGGGGATTACGAGCAGTACTTC. Based on the CDR3 plus reference TRBV5-1 and TRBJ2-7, the full variable domain is KAGVTQTPRYLIKTRGQQVTLSCSPISGHRSVSWYQQTPGQGLQFLFEYFSETQRNKGNFPGRFSGRQFSNSRSEMNVSTLELGDSALYLCASSTGDYEQYFGPGTRLTVT.

CDR3 residues: CASSLGVGGYGYTF. The DNA of the CDR3 is TGTGCCAGCAGTCTCGGGGTTGGGGGGTATGGCTACACCTTC. This sequence joins TRBV2 and TRBJ1-2; TRBD1 might be the D (5 bases). V lost 5 bases and J lost 5, with 15 bases in between. Germline V gene lookup returns CDR1 SNHLY and CDR2 FYNNEI. This CDR3 is built from 14 residues. The variable domain in full, with the rest retrieved from reference TRBV2 and TRBJ1-2, is EPEVTQTPSHQVTQMGQEVILRCVPISNHLYFYWYRQILGQKVEFLVSFYNNEISEKSEIFDDQFSVERPDGSNFTLKIRSTKLEDSAMYFCASSLGVGGYGYTFGSGTRLTVV.

The gene calls are TRBV2 and TRBJ2-2, with D tentatively TRBD1 (5 bases). The germline CDR1 and CDR2 sequences are SNHLY and FYNNEI. V shed 6 bases and J shed 2 bases, with 13 bases lying between them. CDR3 length: 15 amino acids. This CDR3 is CASSLTGDNTGELFF. For the CDR3, the DNA is TGTGCCAGCAGCCTCACAGGAGACAACACCGGGGAGCTGTTTTTT.

Here the CDR3 reads CSVEGGNTDTQYF. The CDR3, as DNA: TGCAGCGTTGAGGGGGGTAACACAGATACGCAGTATTTT. This chain joins TRBV29-1 and TRBJ2-3; D perhaps matches TRBD2 (6 bases). Trimming removed 3 bases at V and 2 bases at J, with 9 bases between. The CDR3 consists of 13 residues. The germline V gene has CDR1 SQVTM and CDR2 ANQGSEA.

V and J are TRBV18 and TRBJ2-1; the D is unclear. The CDR3 totals 14 residues. V lost 6 bases and J 3 bases, leaving 12 bases between the germline ends. Per the germline V gene, CDR1 is KGHSH and CDR2 is LQKENI. The CDR3 loop reads CASSRQGVYNEQFF. The CDR3 coding sequence is TGTGCCAGCTCCCGTCAAGGAGTCTACAATGAGCAGTTCTTC.

The rearrangement uses TRBV19 and TRBJ2-7, with 8 bases aligning to TRBD1. The CDR3 has 14 amino acids. CDR1 and CDR2 from the germline V gene are LNHDA and SQIVND (reference sequence). V lost 3 bases, J lost 1 base, and 2 bases stayed unmatched. The CDR3 region is CASSMTGASYEQYF. The CDR3, as DNA: TGTGCCAGTAGTATGACAGGGGCTTCCTACGAGCAGTACTTC.

This chain connects TRBV14 to TRBJ1-2, with no clear D. The CDR3 is 14 residues long. The V gene's germline CDR1 is SGHDN and CDR2 FVKESK. V dropped 0 bases and J dropped 7 bases, with 12 bases sitting between them. The CDR3 region has the DNA TGTGCCAGCAGCCAAGATTACGCTCTATCTGGCTACACCTTC. Translating it yields CASSQDYALSGYTF.

The chain has TRBV27 and TRBJ1-2; 8 bases agree with TRBD1. The CDR3 length is 13 residues. The germline V gene encodes CDR1 MNHEY and CDR2 SMNVEV (reference sequence). Unmatched junction bases numbered 6, after V lost 5 bases and J lost 7 bases. The CDR3 protein is CASSLLDRGGYTF. The CDR3 DNA is TGTGCCAGCAGTCTCCTAGACAGGGGTGGCTACACCTTC.

The V call is TRBV19, the J call TRBJ1-5; D gene uncertain. The V gene lost 2 bases and the J gene lost 14 bases, with 10 bases spanning the gap. Germline CDR1 is LNHDA and CDR2 is SQIVND (reference sequence). This CDR3 is 11 amino acids long. DNA of the CDR3: TGTGCCAGTAGTATAAGCGAGCAAAAGCATTTT. It translates to CASSISEQKHF.

Only one count was recorded for this clone. The chain links TRBV5-1 to TRBJ2-1; TRBD2 matches 8 bases. Unmatched junction bases numbered 8, after V lost 6 bases and J lost 0 bases. This CDR3 is 16 amino acids long. Germline V CDR1 and CDR2: SGHRS, YFSETQ. Written as DNA, the CDR3 is TGCGCCAGCATAGCGGGAACCCCTAGCTCCTACAATGAGCAGTTCTTC. It is translated as CASIAGTPSSYNEQFF.

The gene calls are TRBV5-1 and TRBJ2-1; tentative D call: TRBD1 (6 bases). Germline lookup yields CDR1 SGHRS and CDR2 YFSETQ. The CDR3 extends over 13 amino acids. V dropped 0 bases and J dropped 7 bases, with 8 bases sitting between them. CDR3 loop: CASSLGQGNEQFF. The CDR3 DNA reads TGCGCCAGCAGCTTGGGGCAGGGGAATGAGCAGTTCTTC.

The V and J genes are TRBV19 and TRBJ2-5; tentatively, D is TRBD2 (5 bases). The CDR3 is made up of 14 amino acids. CDR1 and CDR2 from the germline V gene are LNHDA and SQIVND (reference sequence). Between the trimmed V and J ends, which lost 0 bases and 9 bases, there was a span of 14 bases. The CDR3 here is CASSIDPRRRSQYF. The CDR3 nucleotides read TGTGCCAGTAGTATAGATCCGCGGCGGAGGTCCCAGTACTTC.

The chain recombines TRBV18 with TRBJ2-2, with 8 nucleotides matching TRBD1. Germline CDR1 is KGHSH and CDR2 is LQKENI. This CDR3 comprises 17 residues. V shed 1 base, J shed 4 bases, and the junction held 8 bases outside the gene matches. The CDR3 DNA reads TGTGCCAGCTCACCACATACGACAGGGGTGGGCACCGGGGAGCTGTTTTTT. Encoded protein: CASSPHTTGVGTGELFF. Drawing the rest from reference TRBV18 and TRBJ2-2, the complete variable domain is NAGVMQNPRHLVRRRGQEARLRCSPMKGHSHVYWYRQLPEEGLKFMVYLQKENIIDESGMPKERFSAEFPKEGPSILRIQQVVRGDSAAYFCASSPHTTGVGTGELFFGEGSRLTVL.

The gene calls are TRBV7-2 and TRBJ2-3; 8 bases line up with TRBD2. This CDR3 is 17 amino acids long. J was trimmed by 5 bases and V by 4 bases; bases with no gene match: 14. Germline CDR1 and CDR2: SGHTA and FQGNSA. CDR3 residues: CASSSIGGDRPQDTQYF. The CDR3 nucleotides read TGTGCCAGCAGCTCGATCGGGGGGGACCGTCCCCAAGATACGCAGTATTTT.

This sequence joins TRBV29-1 and TRBJ2-7; a possible D gene is TRBD1 (5 bases). Trimming shortened V by 7 bases and J by 0 bases, and 13 bases separated the two germline ends. Germline lookup yields CDR1 SQVTM and CDR2 ANQGSEA. This CDR3 is built from 13 residues. The CDR3 is CSAQTTDSYEQYF. The DNA of the CDR3 is TGCAGCGCCCAAACGACAGACTCCTACGAGCAGTACTTC.

V gene TRBV19 combines with J gene TRBJ2-1, with 9 positions matching TRBD2. This CDR3 is 15 amino acids long. Trimming took 1 base from V and 8 from J; bases not matched to a gene: 6. Looked up from germline, CDR1 is LNHDA and CDR2 is SQIVND (reference sequence). CDR3 protein: CASSIGGGVRDEQFF. The CDR3 DNA reads as TGTGCCAGTAGTATAGGCGGGGGGGTCCGCGATGAGCAGTTCTTC.

V is TRBV5-1 and J is TRBJ1-4; 8 bases map to TRBD1. The CDR3 loop spans 14 amino acids. The ends lost 3 bases at V and 5 bases at J; junction bases unmatched: 3. In germline, CDR1 is SGHRS, CDR2 YFSETQ. The CDR3 is CASSSGTGNEKLFF. DNA for the CDR3: TGCGCCAGCAGCTCTGGGACAGGAAATGAAAAACTGTTTTTT.

This chain links TRBV7-6 with TRBJ2-1; D is undetermined. Germline CDR1 SGHVS, CDR2 FNYEAQ. V was clipped by 1 base and J by 5 bases, with 9 bases between them. The CDR3 contains 14 residues. The CDR3 DNA is TGTGCCAGCAGCTTAGTGCGGAGTAACAATGAGCAGTTCTTC. Encoded protein: CASSLVRSNNEQFF.

The J gene is TRBJ1-1, the V gene TRBV5-4, with TRBD1 as a possible D gene (5 bases). The germline V and J ends were trimmed by 7 bases and 0 bases, with 13 bases remaining between them. The CDR3 has 14 residues. Germline V CDR1 and CDR2: SGHNT, YYREEE (reference sequence). The CDR3 sequence: CASRQLFMNTEAFF. The CDR3, as DNA: TGTGCCAGCCGACAGCTCTTCATGAACACTGAAGCTTTCTTT.

The V gene is TRBV4-1, the J gene TRBJ1-1; the D gene is possibly TRBD1 (6 bases). With 4 bases removed from V and 0 bases from J, the gap between germline ends came to 15 bases. The CDR3 contains 16 residues. Per the germline V gene, CDR1 is MGHRA and CDR2 is YSYEKL. CDR3 loop: CASSPLQGRLNTEAFF. The CDR3 coding sequence is TGCGCCAGCAGCCCCCTACAGGGAAGATTGAACACTGAAGCTTTCTTT.

This sequence joins TRBV7-9 and TRBJ2-1; TRBD1 matches 7 bases. This CDR3 has 13 residues. V shed 9 bases, J shed 3 bases, and the junction held 5 bases outside the gene matches. CDR1 is SEHNR, CDR2 FQNEAQ, per germline (reference sequence). CDR3 sequence: CASAPGGYNEQFF. CDR3 coding DNA: TGTGCCAGTGCCCCAGGGGGCTACAATGAGCAGTTCTTC. Looking up the rest from reference TRBV7-9 and TRBJ2-1 gives the full variable domain: DTGVSQNPRHKITKRGQNVTFRCDPISEHNRLYWYRQTLGQGPEFLTYFQNEAQLEKSRLLSDRFSAERPKGSFSTLEIQRTEQGDSAMYLCASAPGGYNEQFFGPGTRLTVL.

This chain joins TRBV7-2 and TRBJ2-7, with TRBD2 identical over 8 bases. The CDR3 contains 14 residues. The trim removed 6 bases at V and 6 bases at J, leaving 10 bases unmatched. Germline V gene lookup returns CDR1 SGHTA and CDR2 FQGNSA. CDR3 region: CASRPGLGTLEQYF. CDR3 in DNA: TGTGCCAGCAGACCGGGACTAGGGACGCTCGAGCAGTACTTC.

The CDR3 is CSVAQGAGEKLFF. CDR3 DNA: TGCAGCGTAGCACAGGGGGCGGGTGAAAAACTGTTTTTT. The chain employs TRBV29-1 and TRBJ1-4; TRBD1 matches at 9 bases. Germline loops: CDR1 SQVTM, CDR2 ANQGSEA. This CDR3 has 13 amino acids. J gave up 7 bases and V 6 bases, and 6 bases lay outside the gene matches. Filled out from reference TRBV29-1 and TRBJ1-4, the complete variable domain reads SAVISQKPSRDICQRGTSLTIQCQVDSQVTMMFWYRQQPGQSLTLIATANQGSEATYESGFVIDKFPISRPNLTFSTLTVSNMSPEDSSIYLCSVAQGAGEKLFFGSGTQLSVL.

This clone has just one count. The rearrangement uses TRBV30 and TRBJ2-7, with D perhaps TRBD2 (6 bases). Trimming removed 0 bases from V and 0 bases from J, with 15 bases in between. This CDR3 spans 16 amino acids. The germline V gene encodes CDR1 GTSNPN and CDR2 SVGIG (reference sequence). The CDR3 here is CAWSVGVGGSSYEQYF. Here the CDR3 DNA reads TGTGCCTGGAGTGTAGGGGTCGGAGGGAGCTCCTACGAGCAGTACTTC.

The chain recombines TRBV4-1 with TRBJ2-2; maybe TRBD2 (5 bases). With 1 base removed from V and 5 bases from J, the gap between germline ends came to 14 bases. The CDR3 is made up of 16 amino acids. CDR1 and CDR2 from the germline V gene are MGHRA and YSYEKL. CDR3 region: CASSQGAARRTGELFF. CDR3 nucleotides: TGCGCCAGCAGCCAAGGAGCGGCCCGGCGTACCGGGGAGCTGTTTTTT.

The chain joins TRBV2 to TRBJ2-7, with 12 positions matching TRBD1. With 7 bases clipped from V and 4 bases from J, the junction kept 17 bases outside the gene matches. The CDR3 totals 18 residues. The V gene's germline CDR1 is SNHLY and CDR2 FYNNEI. CDR3 sequence: CASILPYRDRGRRYEQYF. As DNA, the CDR3 is TGTGCCAGCATCCTCCCCTACCGGGACAGGGGGCGCCGGTACGAGCAGTACTTC.

This chain connects TRBV27 to TRBJ2-1; a weak D match, TRBD1 (6 bases). With 3 bases removed from V and 2 bases from J, the gap between germline ends came to 11 bases. CDR1 and CDR2 from the germline V gene are MNHEY and SMNVEV (reference sequence). This CDR3 has 15 residues. The CDR3 here is CASSFYRATYNEQFF. For the CDR3, the DNA is TGTGCCAGCAGTTTCTACAGGGCTACCTACAATGAGCAGTTCTTC.